One and the same sample provided the 10 T cell receptor beta chains below, sequenced in a study of T-cell memory formation after mild COVID-19. TCRdb passed the 5' RACE reads through MiXCR, listing each CDR3 protein once. The profile shows fewer than 250,000 distinct CDR3 sequences, about 16% of them singletons. Sequenced input: PBMCs or a T cell subset sorted from them (not recorded which). These receptors all come from an adult woman who had mild COVID-19 (a few samples of this study predate the infection). Cell type and time point are not known.

At least ten counts were recorded for this clonotype. The J gene is TRBJ2-7, the V gene TRBV27, with 7 nucleotides matching TRBD1. The CDR3 contains 12 residues. The V segment lost 6 bases and the J segment 2 bases; nucleotides outside the gene matches: 1. CDR1 and CDR2 from the germline V gene are MNHEY and SMNVEV (reference sequence). The CDR3: CASRTGAYEQYF. DNA for the CDR3: TGTGCCAGCAGAACAGGGGCCTACGAGCAGTACTTC.

In its sample, this clonotype was seen a few times. J is TRBJ2-6 and V is TRBV15; weak D call: TRBD1 (5 bases). This CDR3 comprises 18 residues. The V gene lost 0 bases and the J gene lost 0 bases, with 12 bases spanning the gap. CDR1 is LNHNV and CDR2 is YYDKDF in the germline V gene (reference sequence). The CDR3 coding sequence is TGTGCCACCAGCAGAGAACGAGTGGGGCCCTCTGGGGCCAACGTCCTGACTTTC. Translated: CATSRERVGPSGANVLTF.

Details on this clonotype: The junction and the germline gene differ at one end; a read error may be behind it. The V call is TRBV2, the J call TRBJ2-4, with D perhaps matching TRBD2 (6 bases). The CDR3 runs to 15 residues. Germline lookup yields CDR1 SNHLY and CDR2 FYNNEI. CDR3 loop: CASRERALPLSLDNF. The CDR3 DNA is TGTGCCAGCAGAGAGCGGGCCCTACCTCTTTCCCTCGACAACTTC.

This clonotype was seen only a few times. The CDR3 nucleotides are TGCAGCGTTGGCCGGGCCTCTGAAGCTTTCTTT. It is translated as CSVGRASEAFF. The chain is built from TRBV29-1 and TRBJ1-1, with D unresolved. Germline V gives CDR1 SQVTM, CDR2 ANQGSEA. The CDR3 is made up of 11 amino acids. V lost 4 bases and J 6 bases, leaving 9 bases between the germline ends.

This clonotype was seen a handful of times. The chain is built from TRBV20-1 and TRBJ1-5, with 10 bases identical to TRBD1. CDR1 is DFQATT, CDR2 SNEGSKA, per germline (reference sequence). After removal of 5 bases from V and 4 bases from J, the junction contained 8 bases not matched to a gene. The CDR3 covers 15 residues. The CDR3 region is CSAVDRGRLNQPQHF. The CDR3 region has the DNA TGCAGTGCTGTTGACAGGGGGCGTTTAAATCAGCCCCAGCATTTT.

This clonotype was seen more than once but under ten times. The chain is built from TRBV18 and TRBJ2-3, with D possibly being TRBD2 (6 bases). The CDR3 spans 15 residues. Germline V gives CDR1 KGHSH, CDR2 LQKENI. V was clipped by 5 bases and J by 1 base, with 13 bases between them. The DNA for the CDR3 is TGTGCCAGCTCATCGTTTCAGCGGGGCACAGATACGCAGTATTTT. This gives the protein CASSSFQRGTDTQYF.

In this sample, this clonotype turned up a few times. V usage is TRBV7-2 and J usage is TRBJ1-5; tentative D call: TRBD1 (5 bases). The V gene lost 3 bases and the J gene lost 6 bases, with 12 bases spanning the gap. The CDR3 totals 14 residues. Looked up from germline, CDR1 is SGHTA and CDR2 is FQGNSA. CDR3 DNA: TGTGCCAGCAGCTTCTTCGGGGCGGTTCAGCCCCAGCATTTT. This sequence encodes CASSFFGAVQPQHF.

This CDR3 is CAIREEPGTSGSHEQFF. As DNA, the CDR3 is TGTGCCATCAGAGAGGAGCCGGGGACTAGCGGGTCACATGAGCAGTTCTTC. The chain couples TRBV10-3 to TRBJ2-1; 12 nucleotides agree with TRBD2. The CDR3 is 17 amino acids. Germline-derived CDR1 and CDR2 are ENHRY and SYGVKD. Unmatched junction bases numbered 14, after V lost 6 bases and J lost 8 bases.

The chain employs TRBV5-1 and TRBJ2-3; D uncertain. The ends were cut back, 2 bases at V and 1 base at J, with 14 bases in the middle. The CDR3 extends over 16 amino acids. The germline CDR1 and CDR2 sequences are SGHRS and YFSETQ. The CDR3, as DNA: TGCGCCAGCAGCTTAGAACAGATCGGAGGCACAGATACGCAGTATTTT. Its protein product is CASSLEQIGGTDTQYF.

The chain uses TRBV29-1 and TRBJ2-5; no clear D gene. Germline lookup yields CDR1 SQVTM and CDR2 ANQGSEA. V was trimmed by 6 bases and J by 4 bases, leaving 15 bases between them. This CDR3 has 13 amino acids. CDR3 region: CSVVNGYIETQYF. The CDR3 DNA sequence: TGCAGCGTCGTCAATGGTTACATAGAGACCCAGTACTTC.